The 2 T cell receptor beta chains presented below share a single source sample, sequenced in a study of T cell repertoires in cytomegalovirus infection. TCRdb re-analysed the reads in MiXCR, keeping a single row per CDR3 protein. The sample includes around 770,000 distinct CDR3 sequences, around 29% of them seen just once. No antigen has been identified for these receptors. The sample consisted of cultured CD8+ T cells from PBMCs, taken from culture after CMV antigen stimulation. The source is a human donor in good health (CMV status not recorded). Some clones in this sample may be carry-over from other donors' samples.

This rearrangement joins TRBV18 to TRBJ1-2; D is unresolved. V shed 5 bases and J shed 1 base, with 17 bases lying between them. The germline CDR1 and CDR2 sequences are KGHSH and LQKENI. This CDR3 comprises 16 residues. CDR3 bases: TGTGCCAGCTCAACCCCCGACCTTCTATATAACTATGGCTACACCTTC. Residues: CASSTPDLLYNYGYTF.

This chain connects TRBV25-1 to TRBJ2-2; D not certain. The CDR3 has 15 residues. Trimming removed 1 base at V and 5 bases at J, with 11 bases between. Germline V gene data show CDR1 as MGHDK and CDR2 as SYGVNS. This CDR3 reads CASSEFFDTTGELFF. DNA of the CDR3: TGTGCCAGCAGTGAATTTTTCGACACAACCGGGGAGCTGTTTTTT.